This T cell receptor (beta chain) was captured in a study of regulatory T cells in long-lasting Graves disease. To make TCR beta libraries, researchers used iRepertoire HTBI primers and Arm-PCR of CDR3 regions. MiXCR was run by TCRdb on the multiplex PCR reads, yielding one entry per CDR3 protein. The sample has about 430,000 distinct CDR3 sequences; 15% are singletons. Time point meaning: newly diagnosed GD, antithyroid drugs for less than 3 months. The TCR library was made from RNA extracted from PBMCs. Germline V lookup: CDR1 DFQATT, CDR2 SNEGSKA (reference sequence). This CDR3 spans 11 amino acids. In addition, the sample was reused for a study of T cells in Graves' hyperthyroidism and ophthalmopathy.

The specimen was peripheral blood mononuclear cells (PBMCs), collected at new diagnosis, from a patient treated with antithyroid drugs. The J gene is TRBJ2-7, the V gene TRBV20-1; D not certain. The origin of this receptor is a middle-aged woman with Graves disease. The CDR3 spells CSVDIAYEQYF. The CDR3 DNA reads TGCAGCGTTGATATCGCCTACGAGCAGTACTTC.